This note documents a single TCR beta chain sequence. Its antigen is not identified. A read error is possible here, since a much larger clone lies one base away. This sample is drawn from a study of breast tumors, draining lymph nodes, adjacent tissues. Overall study results and limits: The lymph node origin of tumor T cells was framed as consistent with a hypothesis, not demonstrated. Tumor and nontumor repertoires were significantly more similar in luminal-like than in basal-like breast cancer. Tumor TCR diversity was below lymph nodes but above nontumor tissue. The data were judged consistent with most tumor T cells coming from lymph node and expanding in tumor.

MiXCR, run by TCRdb on the multiplex PCR reads, gives a single entry per CDR3 protein. The sample lists fewer than 15,000 distinct CDR3 sequences, more than 40% seen once, with more than 25% in the top ten. Germline V lookup: CDR1 KGHDR, CDR2 SFDVKD. This CDR3 spans 14 amino acids. Sequencing was done on a sample of tumor-adjacent breast tissue. The TCR comes from a female donor with breast cancer. Some clones in this sample may be carry-over from other donors' samples. V usage is TRBV24-1 and J usage is TRBJ1-1, with a tentative D call TRBD1 (5 bases). The CDR3 loop is CATSAGTANTEASF. The CDR3 DNA follows: TGTGCCACCAGTGCCGGGACGGCGAACACTGAAGCTTCCTTT.